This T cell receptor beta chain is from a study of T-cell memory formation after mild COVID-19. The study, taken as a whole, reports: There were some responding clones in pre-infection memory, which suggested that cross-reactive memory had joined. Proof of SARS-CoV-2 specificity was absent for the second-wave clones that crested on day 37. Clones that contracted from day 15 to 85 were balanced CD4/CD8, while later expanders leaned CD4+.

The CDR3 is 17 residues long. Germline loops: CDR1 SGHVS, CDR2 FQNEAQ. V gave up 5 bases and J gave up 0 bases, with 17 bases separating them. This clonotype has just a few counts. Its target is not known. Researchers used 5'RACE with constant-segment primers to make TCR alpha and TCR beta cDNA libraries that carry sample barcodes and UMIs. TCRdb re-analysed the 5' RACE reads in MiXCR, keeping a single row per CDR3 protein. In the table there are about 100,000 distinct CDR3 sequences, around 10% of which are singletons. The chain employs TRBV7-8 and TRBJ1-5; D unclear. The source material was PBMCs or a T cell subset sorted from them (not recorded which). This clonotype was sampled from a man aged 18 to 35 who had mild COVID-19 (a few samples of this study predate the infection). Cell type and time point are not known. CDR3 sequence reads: CASSPREEGYSNQPQHF. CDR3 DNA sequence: TGTGCCAGCAGCCCGAGGGAGGAGGGATATAGCAATCAGCCCCAGCATTTT.